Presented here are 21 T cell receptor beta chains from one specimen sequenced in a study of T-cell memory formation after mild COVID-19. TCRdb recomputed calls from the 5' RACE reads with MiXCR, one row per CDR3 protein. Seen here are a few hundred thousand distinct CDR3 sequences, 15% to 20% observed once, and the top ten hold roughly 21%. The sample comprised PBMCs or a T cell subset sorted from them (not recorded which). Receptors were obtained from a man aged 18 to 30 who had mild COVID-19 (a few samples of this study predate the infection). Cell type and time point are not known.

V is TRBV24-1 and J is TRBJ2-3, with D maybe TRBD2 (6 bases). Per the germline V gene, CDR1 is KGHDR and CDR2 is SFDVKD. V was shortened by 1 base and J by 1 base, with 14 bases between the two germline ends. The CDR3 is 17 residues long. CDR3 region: CATSDFASEEGTDTQYF. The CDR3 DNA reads TGTGCCACCAGTGATTTTGCTAGCGAGGAGGGCACAGATACGCAGTATTTT.

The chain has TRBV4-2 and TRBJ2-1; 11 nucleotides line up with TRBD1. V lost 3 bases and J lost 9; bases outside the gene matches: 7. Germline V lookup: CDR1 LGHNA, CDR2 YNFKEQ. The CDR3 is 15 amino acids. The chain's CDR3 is CASSQPPGQGGEQFF. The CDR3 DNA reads TGTGCCAGCAGCCAGCCTCCGGGACAGGGGGGTGAGCAGTTCTTC.

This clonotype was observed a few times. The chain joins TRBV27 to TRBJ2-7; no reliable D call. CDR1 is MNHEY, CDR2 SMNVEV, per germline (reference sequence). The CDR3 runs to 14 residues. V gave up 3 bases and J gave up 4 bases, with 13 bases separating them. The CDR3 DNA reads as TGTGCCAGCAGTTTCCAGCTCGGCCTTTACGAGCAGTACTTC. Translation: CASSFQLGLYEQYF.

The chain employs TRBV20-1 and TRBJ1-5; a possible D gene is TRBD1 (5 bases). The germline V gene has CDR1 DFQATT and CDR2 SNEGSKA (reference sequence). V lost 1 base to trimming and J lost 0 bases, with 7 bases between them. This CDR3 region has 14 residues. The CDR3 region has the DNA TGCAGTGCTAGAGCGGGGGATAGCAATCAGCCCCAGCATTTT. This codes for CSARAGDSNQPQHF.

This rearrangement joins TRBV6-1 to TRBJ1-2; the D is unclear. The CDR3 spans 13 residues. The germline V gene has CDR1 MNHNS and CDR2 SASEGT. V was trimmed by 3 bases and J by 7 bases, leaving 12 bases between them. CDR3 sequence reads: CASSDSWRSGYTF. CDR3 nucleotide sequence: TGTGCCAGCAGTGATTCATGGCGGAGTGGCTACACCTTC.

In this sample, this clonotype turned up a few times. The CDR3 loop reads CASSLLAGGKETQYF. CDR3 nucleotides: TGCGCCAGCAGCTTACTAGCGGGGGGAAAAGAGACCCAGTACTTC. The V call is TRBV5-1, the J call TRBJ2-5; 12 positions match TRBD2. The CDR3 is 15 residues long. J gave up 3 bases and V 2 bases, and 2 bases lay outside the gene matches. CDR1 is SGHRS and CDR2 is YFSETQ in the germline V gene.

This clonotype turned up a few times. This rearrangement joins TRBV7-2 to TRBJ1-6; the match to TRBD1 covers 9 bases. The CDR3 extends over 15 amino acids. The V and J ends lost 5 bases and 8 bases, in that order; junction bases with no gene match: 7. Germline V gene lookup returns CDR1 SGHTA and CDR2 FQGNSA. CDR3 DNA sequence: TGTGCCAGCAGCATTGGGGACAGGGTCTATTCACCCCTCCACTTT. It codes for CASSIGDRVYSPLHF.

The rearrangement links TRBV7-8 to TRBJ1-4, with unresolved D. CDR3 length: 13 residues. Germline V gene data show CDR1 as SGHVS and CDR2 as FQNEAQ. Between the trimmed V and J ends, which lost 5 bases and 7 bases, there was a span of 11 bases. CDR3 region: CASSPPTGEKLFF. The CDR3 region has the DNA TGTGCCAGCAGCCCGCCCACTGGTGAAAAACTGTTTTTT.

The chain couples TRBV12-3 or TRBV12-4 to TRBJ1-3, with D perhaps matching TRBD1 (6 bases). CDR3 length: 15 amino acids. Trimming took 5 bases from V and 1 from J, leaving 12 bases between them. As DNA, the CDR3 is TGTGCCAGCAGTCCCCAGGGGTGGTCTGGAAACACCATATATTTT. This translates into CASSPQGWSGNTIYF.

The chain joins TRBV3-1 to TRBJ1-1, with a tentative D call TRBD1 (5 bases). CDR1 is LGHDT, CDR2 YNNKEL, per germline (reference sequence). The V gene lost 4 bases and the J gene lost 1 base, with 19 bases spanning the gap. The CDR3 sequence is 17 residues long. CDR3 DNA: TGTGCCAGCAGCCGAGAACCCGGGGGGTATTGGAACACTGAAGCTTTCTTT. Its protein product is CASSREPGGYWNTEAFF.

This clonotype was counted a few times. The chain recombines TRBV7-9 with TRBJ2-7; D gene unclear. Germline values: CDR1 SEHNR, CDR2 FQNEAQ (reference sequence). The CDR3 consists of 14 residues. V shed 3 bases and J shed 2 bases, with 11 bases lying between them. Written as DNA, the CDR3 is TGTGCCAGCAGCTTCGATAATGATGCCTACGAGCAGTACGTC. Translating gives CASSFDNDAYEQYV.

The CDR3 sequence is CASSYVLQGGNQPQHF. The CDR3 nucleotides are TGTGCCAGCAGTTACGTCTTACAGGGAGGCAATCAGCCCCAGCATTTT. The chain is built from TRBV6-6 and TRBJ1-5; maybe TRBD1 (6 bases). CDR3 size: 16 residues. The germline V and J ends were trimmed by 2 bases and 2 bases, with 13 bases remaining between them. The germline V gene encodes CDR1 MNHNY and CDR2 SVGAGI (reference sequence).

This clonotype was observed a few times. CDR3 DNA: TGTGCCAGCAGCCCGTGGGACAAAAACATTCAGTACTTC. It encodes CASSPWDKNIQYF. The chain uses TRBV7-9 and TRBJ2-4, with no clear D. V was pared by 5 bases and J by 3 bases, with 8 bases between. Germline CDR1 and CDR2: SEHNR and FQNEAQ (reference sequence). The CDR3 consists of 13 residues.

The CDR3 here is CSARDPRGGSYEQYF. CDR3 bases: TGCAGTGCTAGAGATCCGCGGGGGGGGTCCTACGAGCAGTACTTC. V and J are TRBV20-1 and TRBJ2-7, with 9 bases matching TRBD2. CDR3 length: 15 residues. With 0 bases clipped from V and 1 base from J, the junction kept 4 bases outside the gene matches. Germline values: CDR1 DFQATT, CDR2 SNEGSKA (reference sequence).

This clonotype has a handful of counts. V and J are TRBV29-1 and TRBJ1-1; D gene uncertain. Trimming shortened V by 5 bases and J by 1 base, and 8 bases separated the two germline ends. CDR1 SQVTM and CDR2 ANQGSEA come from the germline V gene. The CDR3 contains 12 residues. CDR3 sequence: CSVTTGNTEAFF. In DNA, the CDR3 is TGCAGCGTTACAACGGGGAACACTGAAGCTTTCTTT.

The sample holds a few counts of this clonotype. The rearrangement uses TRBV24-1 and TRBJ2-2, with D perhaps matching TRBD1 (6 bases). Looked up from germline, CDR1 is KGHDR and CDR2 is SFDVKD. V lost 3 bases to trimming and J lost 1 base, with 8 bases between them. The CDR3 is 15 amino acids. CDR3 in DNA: TGTGCCACCAGTGATCCGGGACAGAACACCGGGGAGCTGTTTTTT. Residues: CATSDPGQNTGELFF.

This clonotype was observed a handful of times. Here the CDR3 reads CASSPDINYGYTF. DNA of the CDR3: TGTGCCAGCAGCCCGGACATAAACTATGGCTACACCTTC. The chain recombines TRBV6-4 with TRBJ1-2, with TRBD1 as a possible D gene (5 bases). Germline V lookup: CDR1 MRHNA, CDR2 SNTAGT. The CDR3 length is 13 residues. The V gene lost 6 bases and the J gene lost 2 bases, with 10 bases spanning the gap.

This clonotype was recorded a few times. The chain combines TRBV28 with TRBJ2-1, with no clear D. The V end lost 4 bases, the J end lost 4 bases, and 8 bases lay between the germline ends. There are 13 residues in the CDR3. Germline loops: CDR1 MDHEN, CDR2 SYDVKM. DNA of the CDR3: TGTGCCAGCAGTTCAACCGCTTACAATGAGCAGTTCTTC. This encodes CASSSTAYNEQFF.

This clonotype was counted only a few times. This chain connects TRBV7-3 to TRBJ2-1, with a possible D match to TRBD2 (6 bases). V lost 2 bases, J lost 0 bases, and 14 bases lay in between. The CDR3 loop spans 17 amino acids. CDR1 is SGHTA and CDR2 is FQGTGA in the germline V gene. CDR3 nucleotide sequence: TGTGCCAGCAGCTTATGGGGCGGGGCGGACTCCTACAATGAGCAGTTCTTC. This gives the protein CASSLWGGADSYNEQFF.

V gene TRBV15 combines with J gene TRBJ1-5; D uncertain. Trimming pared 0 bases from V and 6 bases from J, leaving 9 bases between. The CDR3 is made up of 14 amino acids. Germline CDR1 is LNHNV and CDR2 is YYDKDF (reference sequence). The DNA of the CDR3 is TGTGCCACCAGCAGAGATGGTAGTGGTCAGCCCCAGCATTTT. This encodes CATSRDGSGQPQHF.

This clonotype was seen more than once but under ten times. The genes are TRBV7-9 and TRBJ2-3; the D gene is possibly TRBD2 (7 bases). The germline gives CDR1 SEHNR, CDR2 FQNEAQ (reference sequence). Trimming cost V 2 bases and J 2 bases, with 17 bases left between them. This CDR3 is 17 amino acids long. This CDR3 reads CASSLRGSAGVTDTQYF. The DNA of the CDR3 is TGTGCCAGCAGCTTAAGGGGGTCTGCGGGGGTCACAGATACGCAGTATTTT.